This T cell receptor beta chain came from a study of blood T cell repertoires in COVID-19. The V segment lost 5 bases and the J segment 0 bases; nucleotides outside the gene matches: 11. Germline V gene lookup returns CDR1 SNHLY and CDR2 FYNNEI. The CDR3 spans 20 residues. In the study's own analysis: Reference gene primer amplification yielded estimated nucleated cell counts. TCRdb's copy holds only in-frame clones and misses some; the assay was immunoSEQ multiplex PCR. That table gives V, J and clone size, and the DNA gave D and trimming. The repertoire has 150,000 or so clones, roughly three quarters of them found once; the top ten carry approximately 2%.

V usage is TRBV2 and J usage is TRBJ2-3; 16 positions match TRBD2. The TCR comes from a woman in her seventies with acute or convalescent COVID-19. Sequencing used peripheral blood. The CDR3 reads CASSFPGLAGGRISTDTQYF. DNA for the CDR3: TGTGCCAGCAGTTTCCCGGGACTAGCGGGAGGGAGGATAAGCACAGATACGCAGTATTTT. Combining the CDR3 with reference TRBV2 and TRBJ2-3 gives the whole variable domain EPEVTQTPSHQVTQMGQEVILRCVPISNHLYFYWYRQILGQKVEFLVSFYNNEISEKSEIFDDQFSVERPDGSNFTLKIRSTKLEDSAMYFCASSFPGLAGGRISTDTQYFGPGTRLTVL.